A single sample gave rise to the 27 T cell receptor beta chains below, sequenced in a study of Ad26.COV2.S vaccination and SARS-CoV-2 variants. The data were produced by immunoSEQ multiplex PCR, yet TCRdb's version contains in-frame clones alone and is incomplete. This table has hundreds of thousands of clones, approximately 90% appearing once. Treatment reported: roughly 18 received Ad26.COV2.S at low or high dose, single or two shots; about 5 received placebo; per-sample allocation not given. All samples were drawn on day 63, counting from the first vaccine or placebo injection. The source material was peripheral blood, sampled in a trial of Ad26.COV2.S vaccine versus placebo. These receptors all stem from a person aged 18 to 59 who received the Ad26.COV2.S COVID-19 vaccine or a placebo.

The V and J genes are TRBV5-6 and TRBJ2-3; no clear D gene. CDR1 SGHDT and CDR2 YYEEEE come from the germline V gene. The CDR3 runs to 15 residues. V shed 0 bases and J shed 1 base, with 9 bases lying between them. CDR3 in amino acids: CASSLERYGTDTQYF. CDR3 sequence (DNA): TGTGCCAGCAGCTTGGAGCGATATGGCACAGATACGCAGTATTTT.

This chain joins TRBV7-2 and TRBJ2-7, with no clear D. The CDR3 loop spans 11 amino acids. Germline CDR1 is SGHTA and CDR2 is FQGNSA. The ends were cut back, 5 bases at V and 5 bases at J, with 7 bases in the middle. DNA of the CDR3: TGTGCCAGCAGCCCTCGGAACGAGCAGTACTTC. This sequence encodes CASSPRNEQYF.

The chain joins TRBV19 to TRBJ2-2, with 8 bases lining up with TRBD1. The CDR3 is 18 residues long. After removal of 2 bases from V and 4 bases from J, the junction contained 12 bases not matched to a gene. The germline gives CDR1 LNHDA, CDR2 SQIVND (reference sequence). This CDR3 is CASSILGRGQRSTGELFF. CDR3 bases: TGTGCCAGTAGTATACTCGGCAGGGGGCAACGAAGCACCGGGGAGCTGTTTTTT.

The rearrangement uses TRBV29-1 and TRBJ1-2, with 8 bases aligning to TRBD1. This CDR3 comprises 12 residues. Trimming removed 6 bases from V and 7 bases from J; junction bases left unmatched: 7. Per the germline V gene, CDR1 is SQVTM and CDR2 is ANQGSEA. The CDR3 sequence: CSVAQQGGGYTF. The CDR3 nucleotides are TGCAGCGTGGCTCAACAGGGGGGTGGCTACACCTTC.

This rearrangement joins TRBV7-2 to TRBJ2-7; TRBD2 might be the D (6 bases). V was shortened by 5 bases and J by 2 bases, with 13 bases between the two germline ends. Germline V gene sequence: CDR1 SGHTA, CDR2 FQGNSA. This CDR3 contains 14 residues. CDR3: CASSQRLGTYEQYF. CDR3 sequence (DNA): TGTGCCAGCAGCCAACGACTAGGGACCTACGAGCAGTACTTC.

V is TRBV4-3 and J is TRBJ1-3, with D possibly being TRBD1 (5 bases). Deletions cut 0 bases from V and 0 bases from J, with 21 bases between. The CDR3 contains 20 residues. CDR1 is LGHNA and CDR2 is YSLEER in the germline V gene. DNA of the CDR3: TGCGCCAGCAGCCAAGATTTAGGGGCCAGGGCGGGGGGCTCTGGAAACACCATATATTTT. This encodes CASSQDLGARAGGSGNTIYF.

The chain employs TRBV6-5 and TRBJ1-6; D is possibly TRBD1 (5 bases). The V gene lost 5 bases and the J gene lost 7 bases, with 12 bases spanning the gap. There are 14 residues in the CDR3. The V gene's germline CDR1 is MNHEY and CDR2 SVGAGI. CDR3 coding DNA: TGTGCCAGCAGTACCCGGGACGGCAATTCACCCCTCCACTTT. As protein: CASSTRDGNSPLHF.

The V and J genes are TRBV24-1 and TRBJ1-2; no clear D gene. Trimming pared 1 base from V and 4 bases from J, leaving 9 bases between. This CDR3 is built from 14 residues. Germline V gene lookup returns CDR1 KGHDR and CDR2 SFDVKD. DNA for the CDR3: TGTGCCACCAGTGATTTTACCAGAACCTATGGCTACACCTTC. It codes for CATSDFTRTYGYTF.

The chain is built from TRBV18 and TRBJ1-1, with D possibly being TRBD1 (6 bases). This CDR3 has 13 amino acids. Germline V lookup: CDR1 KGHSH, CDR2 LQKENI. V shed 5 bases and J shed 1 base, with 8 bases lying between them. The CDR3 is CASSSTGNTEAFF. CDR3 DNA: TGTGCCAGCTCATCGACAGGGAACACTGAAGCTTTCTTT.

This sequence joins TRBV5-1 and TRBJ2-1, with TRBD1 identical over 11 bases. From germline, CDR1 is SGHRS and CDR2 YFSETQ. Trimming at V came to 4 bases and at J to 9 bases, leaving 9 bases not matched to a gene. This CDR3 has 15 residues. Written as DNA, the CDR3 is TGCGCCAGCAGCGCGGTGGGACAGGGGGTAAGTGAGCAGTTCTTC. As protein: CASSAVGQGVSEQFF.

Here the CDR3 reads CASSLFPNEQFF. The CDR3 DNA sequence: TGTGCCAGCAGTTTATTCCCCAATGAGCAGTTCTTC. The chain joins TRBV12-3 or TRBV12-4 to TRBJ2-1; D gene uncertain. The CDR3 has 12 residues. V lost 2 bases and J lost 6, with 5 bases in between.

This clone was recorded a few times. This chain uses TRBV7-9 with TRBJ2-1, with 8 bases matching TRBD1. The CDR3 totals 16 residues. Germline-derived CDR1 and CDR2 are SEHNR and FQNEAQ (reference sequence). V was clipped by 3 bases and J by 0 bases; unmatched bases: 4. The CDR3 region is CASSLIRGLSYNEQFF. Here the CDR3 DNA reads TGTGCCAGCAGCTTGATCAGGGGGCTCTCCTACAATGAGCAGTTCTTC. Drawing the rest from reference TRBV7-9 and TRBJ2-1, the complete variable domain is DTGVSQNPRHKITKRGQNVTFRCDPISEHNRLYWYRQTLGQGPEFLTYFQNEAQLEKSRLLSDRFSAERPKGSFSTLEIQRTEQGDSAMYLCASSLIRGLSYNEQFFGPGTRLTVL.

This clone was picked up one time. J is TRBJ1-4 and V is TRBV11-2; D is possibly TRBD1 (5 bases). Trimming left V 3 bases short and J 3 bases short, with 11 bases between. Germline V lookup: CDR1 SGHAT, CDR2 FQNNGV. The CDR3 spans 15 residues. For the CDR3, the DNA is TGTGCCAGCAGCTTTTCAGGAGGGGCTAATGAAAAACTGTTTTTT. It is translated as CASSFSGGANEKLFF. The whole variable domain, filled in from reference TRBV11-2 and TRBJ1-4, reads EAGVAQSPRYKIIEKRQSVAFWCNPISGHATLYWYQQILGQGPKLLIQFQNNGVVDDSQLPKDRFSAERLKGVDSTLKIQPAKLEDSAVYLCASSFSGGANEKLFFGSGTQLSVL.

This chain connects TRBV6-5 to TRBJ2-2; 7 nucleotides match TRBD1. This CDR3 has 14 residues. After removal of 4 bases from V and 5 bases from J, the junction contained 4 bases not matched to a gene. Per germline, CDR1 MNHEY and CDR2 SVGAGI. The CDR3 sequence is CASSWNRGTGELFF. The CDR3, as DNA: TGTGCCAGCAGTTGGAACAGGGGTACCGGGGAGCTGTTTTTT.

The chain employs TRBV19 and TRBJ1-1; 9 nucleotides agree with TRBD1. The CDR3 extends over 16 amino acids. V dropped 2 bases and J dropped 6; count of bases not matched to a gene: 10. Germline lookup yields CDR1 LNHDA and CDR2 SQIVND (reference sequence). The CDR3 DNA is TGTGCCAGTAGTATAATGGACAGGGGCTTTAGCGCTGAAGCTTTCTTT. This gives the protein CASSIMDRGFSAEAFF.

The J gene is TRBJ2-5, the V gene TRBV5-1; D tentatively fits TRBD1 or TRBD2 (5 bases each). Germline loops: CDR1 SGHRS, CDR2 YFSETQ. Trimming left V 2 bases short and J 2 bases short, with 16 bases between. The CDR3 has 16 amino acids. The CDR3 coding sequence is TGCGCCAGCAGCTTCGGAGGCTTGGGACGACAAGAGACCCAGTACTTC. Encoded protein: CASSFGGLGRQETQYF.

The rearrangement links TRBV6-2 or TRBV6-3 to TRBJ2-1, with TRBD1 identical over 9 bases. The CDR3 is made up of 15 amino acids. Germline values: CDR1 MNHEY, CDR2 SVGEGT. V shed 0 bases, J shed 4 bases, and the junction held 1 base outside the gene matches. CDR3 DNA sequence: TGTGCCAGCAGTTACTCGGGGACAGGGTACAATGAGCAGTTCTTC. Encoded protein: CASSYSGTGYNEQFF.

The gene calls are TRBV7-2 and TRBJ1-1, with D possibly being TRBD1 (6 bases). CDR3 length equals 13 residues. V shed 5 bases and J shed 3 bases, with 10 bases lying between them. In germline, CDR1 is SGHTA, CDR2 FQGNSA. CDR3 in DNA: TGTGCCAGCAGCACCCACAGGGACACTGAAGCTTTCTTT. This encodes CASSTHRDTEAFF.

This clone was seen just once. CDR3 nucleotide sequence: TGTGCCAGCAGACAGGGGTTCTCTGGCTACACCTTC. Translating gives CASRQGFSGYTF. The gene calls are TRBV6-5 and TRBJ1-2, with TRBD1 matching over 7 bases. The germline CDR1 and CDR2 sequences are MNHEY and SVGAGI. Losses at the gene ends were 6 bases for V and 7 bases for J; bases not matched to a gene: 5. CDR3 size: 12 residues.

The gene calls are TRBV5-1 and TRBJ2-7, with TRBD1 matching 9 bases. CDR1 and CDR2 (germline): SGHRS, YFSETQ. V dropped 2 bases and J dropped 3; count of bases not matched to a gene: 3. This CDR3 has 14 amino acids. CDR3 coding DNA: TGCGCCAGCAGCTTTCGGGACAGGGACTACGAGCAGTACTTC. It translates to CASSFRDRDYEQYF.

The genes are TRBV6-2 or TRBV6-3 and TRBJ2-2, with no clear D. The CDR3 runs 17 residues. The V end was cut by 4 bases, the J end by 4 bases, with 19 bases between. Per the germline V gene, CDR1 is MNHEY and CDR2 is SVGEGT. DNA for the CDR3: TGTGCCAGCAGTTCCCCAGAGCGCGCCGGTATCACCGGGGAGCTGTTTTTT. Protein product: CASSSPERAGITGELFF.

This rearrangement joins TRBV7-2 to TRBJ2-5, with TRBD1 matching 11 bases. Trimming cost V 5 bases and J 5 bases; bases outside gene matches: 10. This CDR3 contains 16 residues. The germline V gene encodes CDR1 SGHTA and CDR2 FQGNSA. The CDR3 spells CASSPRTGGSRETQYF. CDR3 bases: TGTGCCAGCAGCCCCCGGACAGGGGGCTCTCGGGAGACCCAGTACTTC.

The gene calls are TRBV3-1 (or the pseudogene TRBV3-2) and TRBJ1-2; 10 bases are a match to TRBD1. CDR1 is LGHDT and CDR2 is YNNKEL in the germline V gene (reference sequence). This CDR3 has 17 residues. With V trimmed by 0 bases and J by 4 bases, 8 bases remained unmatched. The CDR3 DNA reads as TGTGCCAGCAGCCAAGACCGGGACAGGGGCCGCGTCTATGGCTACACCTTC. Its protein product is CASSQDRDRGRVYGYTF.

This clone was seen a single time. The V gene is TRBV5-6, the J gene TRBJ2-3; TRBD2 aligns across 10 bases. CDR3 size: 16 residues. Trimming cost V 4 bases and J 6 bases; bases outside gene matches: 11. CDR1 is SGHDT, CDR2 YYEEEE, per germline. Written as DNA, the CDR3 is TGTGCCAGCAGCGGGATAGCGGGGGGAATTGGGGATACGCAGTATTTT. This sequence encodes CASSGIAGGIGDTQYF.

This clone was observed a handful of times. The chain links TRBV27 to TRBJ2-2, with D possibly matching TRBD1 (7 bases). The V and J ends lost 3 bases and 1 base respectively, with 9 bases between them. This CDR3 is 15 amino acids long. Germline V gene lookup returns CDR1 MNHEY and CDR2 SMNVEV (reference sequence). CDR3 bases: TGTGCCAGCAGTTTCAGGGGGGTGAACACCGGGGAGCTGTTTTTT. Protein product: CASSFRGVNTGELFF.

The chain recombines TRBV29-1 with TRBJ1-3; D is unresolved. V gave up 0 bases and J gave up 0 bases, with 6 bases separating them. The germline CDR1 and CDR2 sequences are SQVTM and ANQGSEA. The CDR3 spans 14 residues. This CDR3 is CSVEDRSSGNTIYF. As DNA, the CDR3 is TGCAGCGTTGAAGATCGGTCCTCTGGAAACACCATATATTTT.

V gene TRBV5-1 combines with J gene TRBJ1-2, with D tentatively TRBD1 (6 bases). CDR3 length: 16 amino acids. The V gene's germline CDR1 is SGHRS and CDR2 YFSETQ. The V end was cut by 3 bases, the J end by 3 bases, with 18 bases between. CDR3 bases: TGCGCCAGCAGCTCGGGAGCTGGACAGAATGACTATGGCTACACCTTC. Translated: CASSSGAGQNDYGYTF.